The following is a TCR beta chain sequence with its context. TCRdb's table, derived via immunoSEQ multiplex PCR, lists solely in-frame clones and lacks some. The sample records about 160,000 clones, 85% to 95% being singletons. This sample stems from a study of blood T cell repertoires in COVID-19. In the study overall: Whether acute or convalescent, the COVID-19 samples came from the United States, Italy and Spain.

Trimming pared 6 bases from V and 3 bases from J, leaving 11 bases between. Germline V gene data show CDR1 as LGHDT and CDR2 as YNNKEL (reference sequence). The CDR3 is made up of 13 amino acids. Specimen: peripheral blood. The chain is built from TRBV3-1 (or the pseudogene TRBV3-2) and TRBJ1-1; D ambiguous. The clonotype was recovered from a woman between 55 and 75 years old with COVID-19, enrolled during active disease. In DNA form, the CDR3 reads TGTGCCAGCAGACCCGGTGGTGACACTGAAGCTTTCTTT. It translates to CASRPGGDTEAFF.